The sequence of this TCR beta chain was determined in a study of cytomegalovirus exposure and HLA in healthy donors. The PCR employed 60 Vbeta primers together with 13 Jbeta primers. Generated by immunoSEQ multiplex PCR, the TCRdb table keeps only in-frame clones and is missing some. The sample lists about 130,000 clones, roughly three quarters occurring once. The CDR3 totals 13 residues. Germline V gene lookup returns CDR1 LNHDA and CDR2 SQIVND (reference sequence). The V end was cut by 3 bases, the J end by 5 bases, with 8 bases between. This sequence was found in a man aged 30 to 39 in good health and CMV-seronegative. The chain couples TRBV19 to TRBJ1-5; no clear D gene. Sequencing was carried out using PBMCs. CDR3 nucleotide sequence: TGTGCCAGTAGTATCCCCCCCTATCAGCCCCAGCATTTT. It encodes CASSIPPYQPQHF.